Following are 28 T cell receptor beta chains from one sample sequenced in a study of shared clonotypes between healthy human individuals. Sequencing used immunoSEQ multiplex PCR; TCRdb keeps in-frame clones, though not all of them. The sample includes 2 million to 2.5 million clones, around 95% seen only once; the top ten take roughly 0.13%. Material: naive CD4+ T cells sorted from blood. Documented subset: CD45RA+ positively selected. These receptors came from a young man in good health.

The rearrangement joins TRBV30 to TRBJ1-3; D not certain. Trimming cost V 1 base and J 3 bases, with 16 bases left between them. This CDR3 region has 16 residues. CDR1 GTSNPN and CDR2 SVGIG come from the germline V gene (reference sequence). The CDR3: CAWSEGRLNRGNTIYF. The CDR3 DNA reads as TGTGCCTGGAGTGAGGGTCGGCTGAATCGTGGAAACACCATATATTTT.

The V call is TRBV18, the J call TRBJ2-7; TRBD1 agrees at 7 bases. J lost 2 bases, V lost 2 bases, and 6 bases had no gene match. Germline-derived CDR1 and CDR2 are KGHSH and LQKENI. The CDR3 totals 15 residues. Here the CDR3 DNA reads TGTGCCAGCTCACCATCCCGTGGACAGGCCTACGAGCAGTACTTC. Its protein product is CASSPSRGQAYEQYF. The full variable domain, rest sourced from reference TRBV18 and TRBJ2-7, is NAGVMQNPRHLVRRRGQEARLRCSPMKGHSHVYWYRQLPEEGLKFMVYLQKENIIDESGMPKERFSAEFPKEGPSILRIQQVVRGDSAAYFCASSPSRGQAYEQYFGPGTRLTVT.

The chain is built from TRBV10-1 and TRBJ2-2; unclear D gene. Germline V CDR1 and CDR2: WNHNN, SYGVQD (reference sequence). This CDR3 is 15 amino acids long. Trimming took 4 bases from V and 4 from J, leaving 13 bases between them. As DNA, the CDR3 is TGCGCCAGCAGTGGGTCCGGTCATGGCACCGGGGAGCTGTTTTTT. Its protein product is CASSGSGHGTGELFF.

The gene calls are TRBV29-1 and TRBJ1-1; D gene uncertain. The CDR3 length is 13 residues. Looked up from germline, CDR1 is SQVTM and CDR2 is ANQGSEA. The V end was cut by 4 bases, the J end by 0 bases, with 9 bases between. CDR3 protein: CSVVGELNTEAFF. In nucleotides, the CDR3 is TGCAGCGTTGTAGGCGAACTGAACACTGAAGCTTTCTTT.

The count of this clone is one. The V call is TRBV5-1, the J call TRBJ2-7, with D tentatively TRBD1 or TRBD2 (5 bases each). The V gene's germline CDR1 is SGHRS and CDR2 YFSETQ. V lost 3 bases, J lost 0 bases, and 10 bases lay in between. CDR3 size: 14 residues. This chain's CDR3 is CASSSDTSSYEQYF. CDR3 nucleotides: TGCGCCAGCAGCTCGGACACTAGCTCCTACGAGCAGTACTTC.

Turning to this clone: Relative to the germline gene, one junction end is altered; a read error may explain this. This chain uses TRBV7-7 with TRBJ2-5, with 8 bases that match TRBD1. CDR3 length: 14 amino acids. The germline CDR1 and CDR2 sequences are SSHAT and FNYEAQ (reference sequence). This CDR3 reads CASSSDRAQETQYF. DNA of the CDR3: TGTGCTAGCAGCTCGGACAGGGCACAAGAGACCCAGTACTTC.

This chain uses TRBV9 with TRBJ2-5; 10 bases fit TRBD2. Germline loops: CDR1 SGDLS, CDR2 YYNGEE. The CDR3 sequence is 17 residues long. V was pared by 0 bases and J by 4 bases, with 9 bases of the junction left unmatched. Here the CDR3 reads CASSVGASGGTGETQYF. The CDR3 DNA follows: TGTGCCAGCAGCGTAGGGGCTAGCGGGGGAACCGGAGAGACCCAGTACTTC.

The rearrangement uses TRBV7-9 and TRBJ2-3, with 9 bases identical to TRBD2. The CDR3 totals 17 residues. V trimming: 1 base; J trimming: 1 base; junction bases outside the gene matches: 6. Per the germline V gene, CDR1 is SEHNR and CDR2 is FQNEAQ (reference sequence). CDR3 nucleotides: TGTGCCAGCAGCTTAGGCATGACTAGCGGAGGCACAGATACGCAGTATTTT. This gives the protein CASSLGMTSGGTDTQYF.

The chain links TRBV6-1 to TRBJ2-7; the match to TRBD2 covers 8 bases. This CDR3 contains 14 residues. Germline V gene sequence: CDR1 MNHNS, CDR2 SASEGT. The V gene end was trimmed by 6 bases and the J gene end by 1 base; junction bases not matched to a gene: 5. This CDR3 is CASRSGGASYEQYF. As DNA, the CDR3 is TGTGCCAGCAGGTCCGGGGGGGCGTCCTACGAGCAGTACTTC.

This chain joins TRBV10-3 and TRBJ2-6; D is ambiguous. There are 16 residues in the CDR3. Deletions cut 5 bases from V and 0 bases from J, with 11 bases between. Germline-derived CDR1 and CDR2 are ENHRY and SYGVKD. CDR3 loop: CAISKGESSGANVLTF. As DNA, the CDR3 is TGTGCCATCAGTAAGGGCGAATCCTCTGGGGCCAACGTCCTGACTTTC.

In regard to this clone: Other DNA sequences in this specimen translate into the identical CDR3. This rearrangement joins TRBV6-6 to TRBJ1-4, with D unresolved. CDR1 and CDR2 (germline): MNHNY, SVGAGI (reference sequence). The CDR3 is made up of 14 amino acids. The ends were cut back, 2 bases at V and 1 base at J, with 5 bases in the middle. The CDR3 spells CASSYPETNEKLFF. The DNA for the CDR3 is TGTGCCAGCAGTTACCCAGAAACTAATGAAAAACTGTTTTTT.

The chain employs TRBV10-1 and TRBJ2-1; 7 nucleotides agree with TRBD2. The J segment lost 6 bases and the V segment lost 3 bases, leaving 11 bases of the junction unmatched. CDR1 and CDR2 (germline): WNHNN, SYGVQD (reference sequence). The CDR3 is made up of 16 amino acids. CDR3 protein: CASSDPVPAGRNEQFF. The CDR3 bases are TGCGCCAGCAGTGACCCTGTTCCAGCGGGACGCAATGAGCAGTTCTTC.

The chain joins TRBV10-3 to TRBJ1-2; D may be TRBD1 (5 bases). Deletions cut 2 bases from V and 8 bases from J, with 9 bases between. CDR3 length: 12 amino acids. Germline CDR1 is ENHRY and CDR2 is SYGVKD. CDR3 in amino acids: CAISEEGAGYTF. The CDR3 nucleotides are TGTGCCATCAGTGAGGAAGGGGCGGGCTACACCTTC.

The chain couples TRBV7-2 to TRBJ2-3; tentatively, D is TRBD2 (6 bases). CDR1 and CDR2 (germline): SGHTA, FQGNSA. Trimming pared 1 base from V and 4 bases from J, leaving 15 bases between. The CDR3 length is 16 residues. The CDR3 DNA reads TGTGCCAGCAGCTTAGGTGGTAGCGGAAGCTCAGATACGCAGTATTTT. This encodes CASSLGGSGSSDTQYF.

The chain couples TRBV7-9 to TRBJ2-7; tentatively, D is TRBD1 or TRBD2 (6 bases each). The CDR3 is made up of 14 amino acids. V was pared by 5 bases and J by 6 bases, with 17 bases between. Per the germline V gene, CDR1 is SEHNR and CDR2 is FQNEAQ (reference sequence). The CDR3 DNA is TGTGCCAGCAGCCGGGGGCCCGATCATTCCGAGCAGTACTTC. Translated: CASSRGPDHSEQYF.

For this clone: Other nucleotide sequences in the sample specify the same CDR3. The chain employs TRBV6-1 and TRBJ1-1; the D gene is possibly TRBD1 (5 bases). This CDR3 has 14 amino acids. The germline CDR1 and CDR2 sequences are MNHNS and SASEGT. Deletions cut 3 bases from V and 1 base from J, with 9 bases between. The CDR3 region has the DNA TGTGCCAGCAGTGAGGCAGGGACGAACACTGAAGCTTTCTTT. Protein: CASSEAGTNTEAFF.

This clone was recorded once. V and J are TRBV7-9 and TRBJ2-7; D gene ambiguous. The CDR3 consists of 14 residues. The V end was cut by 5 bases, the J end by 12 bases, with 23 bases between. Germline V gene data show CDR1 as SEHNR and CDR2 as FQNEAQ (reference sequence). For the CDR3, the DNA is TGTGCCAGCAGCGTTGACGCCGACTCCACCGGCGCGTACTTC. Encoded protein: CASSVDADSTGAYF.

Regarding this clone: Other DNA sequences from this sample encode an identical CDR3 as well. This rearrangement joins TRBV10-3 to TRBJ2-7, with D possibly TRBD2 on 6 matching bases. V was pared by 2 bases and J by 3 bases, with 8 bases between. From germline, CDR1 is ENHRY and CDR2 SYGVKD. This CDR3 is 13 amino acids long. This chain's CDR3 is CAISELTSYEQYF. The CDR3 DNA follows: TGTGCCATCAGTGAGCTGACTAGCTACGAGCAGTACTTC.

V usage is TRBV5-5 and J usage is TRBJ2-7; D remains unclear. The CDR3 contains 13 residues. Germline CDR1 reads SGHKS; CDR2 reads YYEKEE (reference sequence). The V end lost 0 bases, the J end lost 6 bases, and 10 bases lay between the germline ends. CDR3 protein: CASSLASFSEQYF. The CDR3 DNA sequence: TGTGCCAGCAGCTTGGCCTCTTTTTCCGAGCAGTACTTC.

The table lists this clone with a few counts. Within the sample, other DNA sequences also encode this same CDR3. The chain carries TRBV19 and TRBJ2-2; D may be TRBD1 (6 bases). V was trimmed by 6 bases and J by 5 bases, leaving 10 bases between them. The CDR3 spans 13 residues. CDR1 and CDR2 (germline): LNHDA, SQIVND (reference sequence). The CDR3 region is CASRQGATGELFF. CDR3 in DNA: TGTGCCAGTAGACAGGGAGCAACCGGGGAGCTGTTTTTT.

This sequence joins TRBV2 and TRBJ1-6; weak D call: TRBD1 (5 bases). Per germline, CDR1 SNHLY and CDR2 FYNNEI. Trimming took 8 bases from V and 6 from J, leaving 11 bases between them. CDR3 size: 13 residues. This CDR3 reads CASLGRINSPLHF. The CDR3 DNA sequence: TGTGCCAGCCTGGGACGGATTAATTCACCCCTCCACTTT.

A note on this clone: This sample also contains other DNA sequences that code for the same CDR3. The genes are TRBV2 and TRBJ1-4; D not resolved. The length of the CDR3 is 11 residues. Trimming stripped 4 bases from V and 7 bases from J, with 4 bases between. Looked up from germline, CDR1 is SNHLY and CDR2 is FYNNEI. CDR3 loop: CASSVSEKLFF. CDR3 DNA sequence: TGTGCCAGCAGTGTAAGTGAAAAACTGTTTTTT. Full variable domain (rest looked up from reference TRBV2 and TRBJ1-4): EPEVTQTPSHQVTQMGQEVILRCVPISNHLYFYWYRQILGQKVEFLVSFYNNEISEKSEIFDDQFSVERPDGSNFTLKIRSTKLEDSAMYFCASSVSEKLFFGSGTQLSVL.

The V call is TRBV18, the J call TRBJ1-1, with D tentatively TRBD1 (5 bases). The ends were cut back, 1 base at V and 4 bases at J, with 10 bases in the middle. This CDR3 comprises 14 residues. Germline CDR1 KGHSH, CDR2 LQKENI. Here the CDR3 reads CASSPLGTGTEAFF. For the CDR3, the DNA is TGTGCCAGCTCACCACTCGGCACAGGCACTGAAGCTTTCTTT. The full variable domain, with the rest looked up from reference TRBV18 and TRBJ1-1, is NAGVMQNPRHLVRRRGQEARLRCSPMKGHSHVYWYRQLPEEGLKFMVYLQKENIIDESGMPKERFSAEFPKEGPSILRIQQVVRGDSAAYFCASSPLGTGTEAFFGQGTRLTVV.

The V call is TRBV11-2, the J call TRBJ2-1; TRBD2 aligns across 7 bases. Germline V gene sequence: CDR1 SGHAT, CDR2 FQNNGV. The CDR3 has 15 residues. After removal of 5 bases from V and 4 bases from J, the junction contained 8 bases not matched to a gene. The CDR3, as DNA: TGTGCCAGCAGCCACTCTAGCGGTTCGTACAATGAGCAGTTCTTC. Protein sequence: CASSHSSGSYNEQFF.

The chain links TRBV19 to TRBJ2-1; D is ambiguous. V was cut by 5 bases and J by 3 bases, with 11 bases left in between. CDR3 length: 14 residues. Germline CDR1 and CDR2: LNHDA and SQIVND (reference sequence). The CDR3: CASSADGYYNEQFF. The CDR3, as DNA: TGTGCCAGTAGTGCGGACGGCTACTACAATGAGCAGTTCTTC.

The V gene is TRBV5-4, the J gene TRBJ1-4; unclear D gene. Looked up from germline, CDR1 is SGHNT and CDR2 is YYREEE (reference sequence). Trimming pared 1 base from V and 8 bases from J, leaving 9 bases between. The CDR3 is 13 residues long. Here the CDR3 DNA reads TGTGCCAGCAGCTTGTACCGGAGCGAAAAACTGTTTTTT. Protein product: CASSLYRSEKLFF.

Details on this clone: In the same sample, other DNA sequences code for this CDR3. V is TRBV5-1 and J is TRBJ1-1; a weak D match, TRBD1 (5 bases). The V end lost 0 bases, the J end lost 1 base, and 7 bases lay between the germline ends. The CDR3 contains 14 residues. The germline gives CDR1 SGHRS, CDR2 YFSETQ. The CDR3 region has the DNA TGCGCCAGCAGCTTGGTCAGGGCGAACACTGAAGCTTTCTTT. Translation: CASSLVRANTEAFF.

Concerning this clone: In the same sample, other DNA sequences code for this CDR3. The rearrangement joins TRBV6-1 to TRBJ2-7, with 8 bases lining up with TRBD2. CDR3 length: 15 residues. Germline V CDR1 and CDR2: MNHNS, SASEGT. Trimming cost V 0 bases and J 3 bases; bases outside gene matches: 4. The CDR3 reads CASSEAGLAGYEQYF. The CDR3 DNA reads TGTGCCAGCAGTGAAGCCGGGCTAGCGGGCTACGAGCAGTACTTC.